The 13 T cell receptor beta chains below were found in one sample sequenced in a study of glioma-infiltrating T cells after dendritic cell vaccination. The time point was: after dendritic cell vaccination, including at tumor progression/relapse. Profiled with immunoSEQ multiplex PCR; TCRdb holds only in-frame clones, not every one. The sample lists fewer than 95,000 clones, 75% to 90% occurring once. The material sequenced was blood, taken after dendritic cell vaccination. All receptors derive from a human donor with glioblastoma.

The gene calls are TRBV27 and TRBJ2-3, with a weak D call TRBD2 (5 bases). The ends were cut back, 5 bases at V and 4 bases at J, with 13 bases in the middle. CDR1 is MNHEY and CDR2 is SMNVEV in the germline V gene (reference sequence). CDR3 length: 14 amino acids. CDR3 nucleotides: TGTGCCAGCAGTACCTCCTTCGGGGCAGATACGCAGTATTTT. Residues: CASSTSFGADTQYF.

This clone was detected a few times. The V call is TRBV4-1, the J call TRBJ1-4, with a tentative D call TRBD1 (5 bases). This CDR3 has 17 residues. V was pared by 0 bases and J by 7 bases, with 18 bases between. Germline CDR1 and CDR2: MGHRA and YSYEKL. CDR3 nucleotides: TGCGCCAGCAGCCAAGATGTGCCGGGACGGGGGACTGAAAAACTGTTTTTT. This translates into CASSQDVPGRGTEKLFF.

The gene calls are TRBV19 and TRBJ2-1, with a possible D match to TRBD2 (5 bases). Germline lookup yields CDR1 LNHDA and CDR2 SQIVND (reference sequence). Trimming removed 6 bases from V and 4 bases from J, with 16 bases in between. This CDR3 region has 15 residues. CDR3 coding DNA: TGTGCCAGTAGGACCGTGGGAGCAACTTACAATGAGCAGTTCTTC. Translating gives CASRTVGATYNEQFF.

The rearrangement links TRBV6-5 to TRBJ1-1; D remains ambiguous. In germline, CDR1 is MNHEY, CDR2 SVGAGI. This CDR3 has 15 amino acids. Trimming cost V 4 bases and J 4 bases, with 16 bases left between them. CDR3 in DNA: TGTGCCAGCAGTTCTCGTCAGGAAGGATTCACTGAAGCTTTCTTT. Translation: CASSSRQEGFTEAFF.

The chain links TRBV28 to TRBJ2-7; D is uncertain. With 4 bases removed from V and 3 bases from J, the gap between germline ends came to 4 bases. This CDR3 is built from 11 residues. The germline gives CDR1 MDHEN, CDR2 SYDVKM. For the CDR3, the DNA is TGTGCCAGCAGTTCGTACTACGAGCAGTACTTC. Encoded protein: CASSSYYEQYF.

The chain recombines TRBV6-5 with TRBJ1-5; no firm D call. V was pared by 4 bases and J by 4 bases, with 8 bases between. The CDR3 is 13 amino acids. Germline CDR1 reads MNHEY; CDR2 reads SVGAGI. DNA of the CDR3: TGTGCCAGCAGTTTGTCCTTAAATCAGCCCCAGCATTTT. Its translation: CASSLSLNQPQHF.

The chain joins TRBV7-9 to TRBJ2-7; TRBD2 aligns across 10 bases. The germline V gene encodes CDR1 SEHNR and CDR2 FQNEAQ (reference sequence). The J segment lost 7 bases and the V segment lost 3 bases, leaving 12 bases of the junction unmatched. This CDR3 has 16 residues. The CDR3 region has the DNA TGTGCCAGCAGCTTTGACTCTAGCGGGGGCAAAAGGGAGCAGTACTTC. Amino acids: CASSFDSSGGKREQYF.

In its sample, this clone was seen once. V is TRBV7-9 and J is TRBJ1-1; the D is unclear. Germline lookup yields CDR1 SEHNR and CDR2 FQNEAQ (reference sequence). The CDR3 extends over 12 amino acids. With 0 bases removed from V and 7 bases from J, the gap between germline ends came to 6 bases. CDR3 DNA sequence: TGTGCCAGCAGCTTAGCGTGGAGTGAAGCTTTCTTT. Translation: CASSLAWSEAFF.

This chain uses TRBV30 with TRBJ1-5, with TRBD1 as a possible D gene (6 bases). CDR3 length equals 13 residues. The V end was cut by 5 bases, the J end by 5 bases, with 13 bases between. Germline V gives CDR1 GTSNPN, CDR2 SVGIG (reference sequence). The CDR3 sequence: CAWGGGEDQPQHF. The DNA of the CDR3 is TGTGCCTGGGGAGGGGGGGAGGATCAGCCCCAGCATTTT.

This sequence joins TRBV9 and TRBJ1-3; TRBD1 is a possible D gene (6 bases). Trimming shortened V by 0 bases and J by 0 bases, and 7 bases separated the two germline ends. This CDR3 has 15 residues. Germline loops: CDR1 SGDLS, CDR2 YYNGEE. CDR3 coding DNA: TGTGCCAGCAGCGTAGAGGGGGACTCTGGAAACACCATATATTTT. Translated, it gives CASSVEGDSGNTIYF.

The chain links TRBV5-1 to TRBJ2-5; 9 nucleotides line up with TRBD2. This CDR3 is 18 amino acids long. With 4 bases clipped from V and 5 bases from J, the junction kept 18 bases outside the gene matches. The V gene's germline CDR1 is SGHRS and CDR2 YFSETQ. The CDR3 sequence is CASSTGLAPRGRFETQYF. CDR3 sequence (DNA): TGCGCCAGCAGCACGGGACTAGCACCCCGCGGTCGGTTTGAGACCCAGTACTTC.

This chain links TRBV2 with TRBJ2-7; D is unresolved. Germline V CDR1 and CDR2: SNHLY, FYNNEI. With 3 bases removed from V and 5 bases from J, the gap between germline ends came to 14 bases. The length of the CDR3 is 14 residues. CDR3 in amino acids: CASSEYQVVHEQYF. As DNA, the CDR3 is TGTGCCAGCAGTGAGTACCAGGTAGTCCACGAGCAGTACTTC.

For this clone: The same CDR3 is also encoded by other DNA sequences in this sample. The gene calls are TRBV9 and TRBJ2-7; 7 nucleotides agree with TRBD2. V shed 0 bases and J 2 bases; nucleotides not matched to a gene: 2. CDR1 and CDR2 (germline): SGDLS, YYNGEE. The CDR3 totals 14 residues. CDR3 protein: CASSVGGGTYEQYF. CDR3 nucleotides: TGTGCCAGCAGCGTAGGGGGAGGGACCTACGAGCAGTACTTC.